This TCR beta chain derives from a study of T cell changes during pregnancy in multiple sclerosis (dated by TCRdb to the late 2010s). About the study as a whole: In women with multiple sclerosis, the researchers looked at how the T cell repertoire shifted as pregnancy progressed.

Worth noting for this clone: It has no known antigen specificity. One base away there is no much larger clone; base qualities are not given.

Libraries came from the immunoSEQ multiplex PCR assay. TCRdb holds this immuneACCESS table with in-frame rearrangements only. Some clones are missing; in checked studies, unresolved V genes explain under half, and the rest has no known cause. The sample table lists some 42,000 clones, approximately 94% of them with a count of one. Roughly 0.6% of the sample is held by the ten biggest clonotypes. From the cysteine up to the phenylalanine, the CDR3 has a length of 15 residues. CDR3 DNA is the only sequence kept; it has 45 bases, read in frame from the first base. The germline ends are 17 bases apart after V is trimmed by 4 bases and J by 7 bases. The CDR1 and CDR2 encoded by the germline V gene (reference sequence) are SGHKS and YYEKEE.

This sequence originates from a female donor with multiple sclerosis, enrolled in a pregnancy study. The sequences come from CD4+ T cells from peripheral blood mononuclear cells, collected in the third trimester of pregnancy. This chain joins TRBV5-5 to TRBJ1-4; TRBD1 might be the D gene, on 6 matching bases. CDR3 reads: CASSETDREAEKLFF. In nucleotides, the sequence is TGTGCCAGCAGCGAAACGGACAGAGAAGCTGAAAAACTGTTTTTT. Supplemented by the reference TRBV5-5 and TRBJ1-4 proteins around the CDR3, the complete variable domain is DAGVTQSPTHLIKTRGQQVTLRCSPISGHKSVSWYQQVLGQGPQFIFQYYEKEERGRGNFPDRFSARQFPNYSSELNVNALLLGDSALYLCASSETDREAEKLFFGSGTQLSVL.